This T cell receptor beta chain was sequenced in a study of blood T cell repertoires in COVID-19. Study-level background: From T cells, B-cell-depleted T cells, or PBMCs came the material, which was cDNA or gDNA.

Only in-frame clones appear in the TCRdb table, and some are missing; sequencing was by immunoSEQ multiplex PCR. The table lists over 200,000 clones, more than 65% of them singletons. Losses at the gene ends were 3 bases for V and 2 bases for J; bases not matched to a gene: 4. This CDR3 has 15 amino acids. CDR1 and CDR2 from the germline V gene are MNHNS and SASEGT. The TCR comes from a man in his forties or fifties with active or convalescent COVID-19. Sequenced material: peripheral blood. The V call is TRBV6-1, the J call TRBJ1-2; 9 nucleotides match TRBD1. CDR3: CASSDPGTGNYGYTF. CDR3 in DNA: TGTGCCAGCAGTGACCCCGGGACAGGGAACTATGGCTACACCTTC.